Shown below are 23 T cell receptor beta chains from a single sample sequenced in a study of blood T cell repertoires in COVID-19. Clones were sequenced by immunoSEQ multiplex PCR, and TCRdb holds only the in-frame ones, with some missing. The table lists 110,000 or so clones, more than 80% of them singletons. The sequencing input was peripheral blood. Source of these receptors: a woman aged 60-75 years with COVID-19, enrolled during active disease.

The rearrangement links TRBV10-3 to TRBJ2-1; 10 bases are a match to TRBD1. V lost 4 bases, J lost 6 bases, and 9 bases stayed unmatched. Germline V CDR1 and CDR2: ENHRY, SYGVKD. This CDR3 is 16 amino acids long. The CDR3 nucleotides read TGTGCCATCAGTGCCCCCGGGACAGGGGCCCTCAATGAGCAGTTCTTC. Protein sequence: CAISAPGTGALNEQFF.

The V and J genes are TRBV6-1 and TRBJ1-1; 8 bases line up with TRBD1. Looked up from germline, CDR1 is MNHNS and CDR2 is SASEGT. The J segment lost 8 bases and the V segment lost 3 bases, leaving 5 bases of the junction unmatched. The length of the CDR3 is 13 residues. CDR3 region: CASSDRGRGEAFF. In nucleotides, the CDR3 is TGTGCCAGCAGTGACAGGGGGCGCGGCGAAGCTTTCTTT.

This chain joins TRBV10-2 and TRBJ1-1, with D perhaps TRBD1 (5 bases). This CDR3 region has 17 residues. Trimming shortened V by 6 bases and J by 5 bases, and 25 bases separated the two germline ends. Per the germline V gene, CDR1 is WSHSY and CDR2 is SAAADI. The chain's CDR3 is CASSSSEGTDIGTEAFF. Written as DNA, the CDR3 is TGCGCCAGCAGCAGCAGTGAGGGGACTGATATAGGGACTGAAGCTTTCTTT.

V is TRBV27 and J is TRBJ2-1; 7 positions match TRBD1. CDR1 and CDR2 from the germline V gene are MNHEY and SMNVEV (reference sequence). V lost 8 bases, J lost 9 bases, and 4 bases stayed unmatched. CDR3 size: 11 residues. The DNA of the CDR3 is TGTGCCAGCTATGGACAGGCTGAGCAGTTCTTC. This sequence encodes CASYGQAEQFF.

The rearrangement links TRBV11-3 to TRBJ1-5, with no clear D. Trimming stripped 1 base from V and 0 bases from J, with 22 bases between. CDR3 length equals 20 residues. Germline CDR1 SGHNT, CDR2 YENEEA. DNA for the CDR3: TGTGCCAGCAGCTTAGCCAAGAATGTGGCAGGTGATAATAGCAATCAGCCCCAGCATTTT. This sequence encodes CASSLAKNVAGDNSNQPQHF. Based on the CDR3 plus reference TRBV11-3 and TRBJ1-5, the full variable domain is EAGVVQSPRYKIIEKKQPVAFWCNPISGHNTLYWYLQNLGQGPELLIRYENEEAVDDSQLPKDRFSAERLKGVDSTLKIQPAELGDSAVYLCASSLAKNVAGDNSNQPQHFGDGTRLSIL.

The rearrangement links TRBV3-1 (or the pseudogene TRBV3-2) to TRBJ1-2; TRBD1 might be the D (5 bases). This CDR3 is 16 amino acids long. V lost 2 bases, J lost 8 bases, and 21 bases lay in between. Germline V CDR1 and CDR2: LGHDT, YNNKEL (reference sequence). The CDR3 spells CASSQHLQESAGGYTF. The CDR3 nucleotides are TGTGCCAGCAGCCAACACCTACAGGAATCCGCTGGGGGCTACACCTTC.

The gene calls are TRBV6-2 or TRBV6-3 and TRBJ1-6, with D uncertain. CDR3 length: 12 residues. V lost 2 bases to trimming and J lost 10 bases, with 6 bases between them. The V gene's germline CDR1 is MNHEY and CDR2 SVGEGT. This CDR3 reads CASSYPESPLHF. CDR3 nucleotide sequence: TGTGCCAGCAGTTACCCAGAATCACCCCTCCACTTT.

The gene calls are TRBV24-1 and TRBJ2-3; 9 bases fit TRBD1. This CDR3 region has 18 residues. The germline gives CDR1 KGHDR, CDR2 SFDVKD. The V and J ends lost 0 bases and 4 bases, in that order; junction bases with no gene match: 10. The CDR3 sequence: CATSDLCWDRDRADTQYF. The CDR3, as DNA: TGTGCCACCAGTGATTTGTGTTGGGACAGGGATCGCGCAGATACGCAGTATTTT.

The chain is built from TRBV18 and TRBJ1-1; D call uncertain. V lost 6 bases, J lost 0 bases, and 17 bases lay in between. Germline assignment: CDR1 KGHSH and CDR2 LQKENI. CDR3 length: 16 residues. The CDR3 loop reads CASSSTAMGLNTEAFF. CDR3 coding DNA: TGTGCCAGCTCCTCCACCGCCATGGGCCTGAACACTGAAGCTTTCTTT.

V gene TRBV7-9 combines with J gene TRBJ2-1; TRBD1 agrees at 10 bases. The CDR3 length is 15 residues. J gave up 9 bases and V 3 bases, and 8 bases lay outside the gene matches. The V gene's germline CDR1 is SEHNR and CDR2 FQNEAQ (reference sequence). The chain's CDR3 is CASSLTTGGLLEQFF. CDR3 DNA sequence: TGTGCCAGCAGCTTGACGACAGGGGGCTTGCTTGAGCAGTTCTTC.

V and J are TRBV7-9 and TRBJ1-6; D remains unclear. The CDR3 covers 13 residues. The germline V and J ends were trimmed by 2 bases and 14 bases, with 13 bases remaining between them. Germline V CDR1 and CDR2: SEHNR, FQNEAQ (reference sequence). The CDR3 DNA follows: TGTGCCAGCAGCTTACCGAGCGGGCGCACCCTCCACTTT. Translated, it gives CASSLPSGRTLHF. The full variable domain, in which reference TRBV7-9 and TRBJ1-6 provide the parts outside the CDR3, is DTGVSQNPRHKITKRGQNVTFRCDPISEHNRLYWYRQTLGQGPEFLTYFQNEAQLEKSRLLSDRFSAERPKGSFSTLEIQRTEQGDSAMYLCASSLPSGRTLHFGNGTRLTVT.

This chain uses TRBV6-5 with TRBJ1-3; TRBD1 is a possible D gene (5 bases). The CDR3 covers 16 residues. Germline V gene lookup returns CDR1 MNHEY and CDR2 SVGAGI. V lost 2 bases, J lost 1 base, and 12 bases lay in between. As DNA, the CDR3 is TGTGCCAGCAGTTACGGGACTACTTGGTCTGGAAACACCATATATTTT. This translates into CASSYGTTWSGNTIYF.

This clone was seen only once. This chain links TRBV20-1 with TRBJ1-1; TRBD1 is a possible D gene (5 bases). The CDR3 has 11 amino acids. Trimming removed 2 bases from V and 8 bases from J, with 9 bases in between. Germline assignment: CDR1 DFQATT and CDR2 SNEGSKA (reference sequence). The CDR3 coding sequence is TGCAGTGCTAGACCAGCAGGGGAAGCTTTCTTT. Protein: CSARPAGEAFF.

CDR3 sequence: CASSYQRNTEAFF. The DNA of the CDR3 is TGTGCCAGCAGCTACCAGCGGAACACTGAAGCTTTCTTT. The gene calls are TRBV7-9 and TRBJ1-1; D not resolved. Trimming pared 4 bases from V and 1 base from J, leaving 7 bases between. The CDR3 length is 13 residues. Germline V gene sequence: CDR1 SEHNR, CDR2 FQNEAQ (reference sequence).

The chain uses TRBV18 and TRBJ1-5; D may be TRBD1 (6 bases). The CDR3 loop spans 15 amino acids. Per the germline V gene, CDR1 is KGHSH and CDR2 is LQKENI. V was cut by 3 bases and J by 6 bases, with 15 bases left in between. The CDR3 DNA is TGTGCCAGCTCACCGACAGGTACATCTGCTCAGCCCCAGCATTTT. It encodes CASSPTGTSAQPQHF.

This clone is termed medium-sized. This chain links TRBV7-9 with TRBJ2-5; 8 positions agree with TRBD2. CDR3 size: 17 residues. CDR1 SEHNR and CDR2 FQNEAQ come from the germline V gene (reference sequence). Trimming cost V 4 bases and J 0 bases; bases outside gene matches: 10. DNA for the CDR3: TGTGCCAGCAGCTCGGTGCCGGGACTAGAGTACCAAGAGACCCAGTACTTC. This translates into CASSSVPGLEYQETQYF.

The chain uses TRBV19 and TRBJ1-1; 8 nucleotides agree with TRBD1. In germline, CDR1 is LNHDA, CDR2 SQIVND (reference sequence). V gave up 5 bases and J gave up 3 bases; unmatched junction bases: 5. The CDR3 contains 14 residues. CDR3 coding DNA: TGTGCCAGTAGTGGGGACAGGAGTTACACTGAAGCTTTCTTT. Translating it yields CASSGDRSYTEAFF.

This chain uses TRBV6-4 with TRBJ2-6; D may be TRBD1 (6 bases). This CDR3 spans 17 amino acids. Germline loops: CDR1 MRHNA, CDR2 SNTAGT. Trimming removed 4 bases at V and 0 bases at J, with 13 bases between. The CDR3 loop is CASSVTGSSSGANVLTF. CDR3 nucleotides: TGTGCCAGCAGTGTAACAGGGAGCAGCTCTGGGGCCAACGTCCTGACTTTC.

J is TRBJ2-7 and V is TRBV7-8; 11 bases align to TRBD1. There are 15 residues in the CDR3. Germline assignment: CDR1 SGHVS and CDR2 FQNEAQ. The V segment lost 1 base and the J segment 3 bases; nucleotides outside the gene matches: 2. The CDR3 here is CASSLVGTGGYEQYF. As DNA, the CDR3 is TGTGCCAGCAGCTTAGTGGGGACAGGGGGCTACGAGCAGTACTTC.

The rearrangement joins TRBV3-1 (or the pseudogene TRBV3-2) to TRBJ2-1, with D unresolved. CDR1 LGHDT and CDR2 YNNKEL come from the germline V gene (reference sequence). The CDR3 is 14 residues long. V lost 1 base, J lost 9 bases, and 13 bases lay in between. The CDR3 here is CASSQVLPLGEQFF. The CDR3, as DNA: TGTGCCAGCAGCCAAGTCCTACCGCTCGGTGAGCAGTTCTTC.

The chain combines TRBV30 with TRBJ2-3; TRBD2 matches at 10 bases. Germline assignment: CDR1 GTSNPN and CDR2 SVGIG (reference sequence). V lost 1 base and J lost 0; bases outside the gene matches: 1. CDR3 length: 15 residues. This chain's CDR3 is CAWSGLAGSTDTQYF. The CDR3 coding sequence is TGTGCCTGGAGTGGACTAGCGGGCAGCACAGATACGCAGTATTTT.

In DNA, the CDR3 is TGTGCCAGCAACGGGGGTTCCTACAATGAGCAGTTCTTC. It codes for CASNGGSYNEQFF. This chain links TRBV12-3 or TRBV12-4 with TRBJ2-1; D possibly corresponds to TRBD2 (6 bases). Trimming removed 7 bases from V and 1 base from J, with 8 bases in between. CDR3 length: 13 amino acids.

The chain combines TRBV6-1 with TRBJ2-5; no firm D call. This CDR3 is built from 14 residues. Germline V gene sequence: CDR1 MNHNS, CDR2 SASEGT. V dropped 6 bases and J dropped 1 base, with 12 bases sitting between them. The CDR3 is CASSLTAIQETQYF. Here the CDR3 DNA reads TGTGCCAGCAGCCTAACAGCTATCCAAGAGACCCAGTACTTC.